This passage covers 28 T cell receptor beta chains from one sample sequenced in a study of blood T cell repertoires in COVID-19. The data were produced by immunoSEQ multiplex PCR, yet TCRdb's version contains in-frame clones alone and is incomplete. This table holds about 230,000 clones, approximately 81% found once. Sequencing used peripheral blood. The receptors were gathered from a woman aged 80 or over with acute or convalescent COVID-19.

Worth noting for this clone: A much larger clone is a single base away; this may be a read error. The CDR3 is CASSQTANYGYTF. The CDR3 region has the DNA TGTGCCAGCAGCCAGACAGCTAACTATGGCTACACCTTC. J is TRBJ1-2 and V is TRBV6-4; TRBD1 might be the D (5 bases). V was clipped by 6 bases and J by 0 bases, with 8 bases between them. Looked up from germline, CDR1 is MRHNA and CDR2 is SNTAGT. The CDR3 extends over 13 amino acids.

The CDR3 spells CASSLGPFSTGELFF. Written as DNA, the CDR3 is TGTGCCAGCAGCTTGGGGCCCTTCTCCACCGGGGAGCTGTTTTTT. This chain joins TRBV5-8 and TRBJ2-2; D is ambiguous. The V and J ends lost 0 bases and 4 bases respectively, with 10 bases between them. Germline-derived CDR1 and CDR2 are SGHTS and YDEGEE. The CDR3 spans 15 residues.

This clone was seen more than once but under ten times. The chain couples TRBV12-3 or TRBV12-4 to TRBJ1-2; D gene uncertain. V lost 3 bases and J lost 8, with 13 bases in between. The CDR3 contains 13 residues. The CDR3 protein is CASSFLGDKGYTF. CDR3 in DNA: TGTGCCAGCAGTTTCCTCGGGGATAAGGGCTACACCTTC.

CDR3 sequence (DNA): TGTGCCACCAGCAGGCCCGGACTGGAAAACTATGGCTACACCTTC. Protein sequence: CATSRPGLENYGYTF. The chain recombines TRBV15 with TRBJ1-2; no firm D call. This CDR3 comprises 15 residues. V was clipped by 3 bases and J by 2 bases, with 13 bases between them. Germline lookup yields CDR1 LNHNV and CDR2 YYDKDF (reference sequence).

This sequence joins TRBV4-2 and TRBJ2-1, with 9 bases matching TRBD1. Germline trimming cut 1 base from V and 8 bases from J; bases unmatched to any gene: 0. The CDR3 consists of 13 residues. CDR1 LGHNA and CDR2 YNFKEQ come from the germline V gene. The CDR3 spells CASSQGQGDEQFF. CDR3 nucleotides: TGTGCCAGCAGCCAAGGACAGGGGGATGAGCAGTTCTTC.

This chain uses TRBV18 with TRBJ2-3, with D possibly TRBD1 on 6 matching bases. The CDR3 loop spans 13 amino acids. The ends were cut back, 3 bases at V and 4 bases at J, with 8 bases in the middle. Per germline, CDR1 KGHSH and CDR2 LQKENI. The CDR3 DNA reads as TGTGCCAGCTCACCGGGGGCGGCAGATACGCAGTATTTT. Encoded protein: CASSPGAADTQYF.

The chain has TRBV30 and TRBJ2-1; 10 positions agree with TRBD2. The trim removed 5 bases at V and 9 bases at J, leaving 7 bases unmatched. CDR3 length equals 13 residues. The germline CDR1 and CDR2 sequences are GTSNPN and SVGIG (reference sequence). The chain's CDR3 is CAWGAGGPGEQFF. The DNA of the CDR3 is TGTGCCTGGGGAGCGGGAGGGCCGGGTGAGCAGTTCTTC.

CDR3 DNA: TGTGCCAGCAGCTTCCGGACAGGGAGGACTGAAGCTTTCTTT. Translating it yields CASSFRTGRTEAFF. The chain combines TRBV5-4 with TRBJ1-1; 8 positions match TRBD1. V was clipped by 2 bases and J by 5 bases; unmatched bases: 5. Germline V gene lookup returns CDR1 SGHNT and CDR2 YYREEE (reference sequence). The CDR3 is 14 residues long.

CDR3 region: CASSVKMASNQPQHF. The CDR3 bases are TGTGCCAGCAGCGTCAAGATGGCTAGCAATCAGCCCCAGCATTTT. V and J are TRBV5-6 and TRBJ1-5; D not certain. The CDR3 covers 15 residues. The ends were cut back, 4 bases at V and 0 bases at J, with 11 bases in the middle. The V gene's germline CDR1 is SGHDT and CDR2 YYEEEE.

The rearrangement links TRBV19 to TRBJ1-1; D may be TRBD1 (5 bases). This CDR3 has 15 residues. Per germline, CDR1 LNHDA and CDR2 SQIVND (reference sequence). The V and J ends lost 7 bases and 3 bases respectively, with 18 bases between them. The chain's CDR3 is CASTRGGGRDTEAFF. For the CDR3, the DNA is TGTGCCAGTACCCGGGGCGGGGGTAGGGACACTGAAGCTTTCTTT.

The chain is built from TRBV12-3 or TRBV12-4 and TRBJ2-6; D gene unclear. V dropped 3 bases and J dropped 8 bases, with 5 bases sitting between them. CDR3 length: 12 residues. CDR3 in amino acids: CASSFLPNVLTF. The CDR3 DNA sequence: TGTGCCAGCAGTTTTCTTCCCAACGTCCTGACTTTC.

The CDR3, as DNA: TGTGCCAGCAGGAGGGCGGCCCATGGCTACACCTTC. Its translation is CASRRAAHGYTF. This chain uses TRBV2 with TRBJ1-2; D not resolved. The CDR3 contains 12 residues. Trimming shortened V by 6 bases and J by 6 bases, and 11 bases separated the two germline ends. In germline, CDR1 is SNHLY, CDR2 FYNNEI. The entire variable domain, with the rest obtained from reference TRBV2 and TRBJ1-2, is as follows: EPEVTQTPSHQVTQMGQEVILRCVPISNHLYFYWYRQILGQKVEFLVSFYNNEISEKSEIFDDQFSVERPDGSNFTLKIRSTKLEDSAMYFCASRRAAHGYTFGSGTRLTVV.

J is TRBJ1-4 and V is TRBV7-2, with D tentatively TRBD1 (5 bases). V was trimmed by 7 bases and J by 3 bases, leaving 18 bases between them. The V gene's germline CDR1 is SGHTA and CDR2 FQGNSA. This CDR3 is 16 amino acids long. Here the CDR3 reads CASTVPTGTSNEKLFF. The CDR3 DNA reads as TGTGCCAGCACCGTCCCCACAGGCACCTCTAATGAAAAACTGTTTTTT.

About this clone: Other nucleotide sequences from this sample produce the same CDR3. The genes are TRBV18 and TRBJ2-5; D unresolved. Germline V lookup: CDR1 KGHSH, CDR2 LQKENI. V gave up 2 bases and J gave up 2 bases, with 6 bases separating them. The CDR3 loop spans 13 amino acids. This CDR3 reads CASSPGRQETQYF. The CDR3 DNA is TGTGCCAGCTCACCAGGCAGACAAGAGACCCAGTACTTC.

The sample holds a few counts of this clone. This chain connects TRBV4-2 to TRBJ1-4; 7 nucleotides align to TRBD1. There are 15 residues in the CDR3. Unmatched junction bases numbered 5, after V lost 3 bases and J lost 4 bases. Germline assignment: CDR1 LGHNA and CDR2 YNFKEQ. This CDR3 reads CASSQHRGYNEKLFF. DNA for the CDR3: TGTGCCAGCAGCCAGCACAGGGGATATAATGAAAAACTGTTTTTT.

The chain uses TRBV28 and TRBJ1-6; possibly TRBD1 for D (5 bases). Germline V lookup: CDR1 MDHEN, CDR2 SYDVKM. V dropped 7 bases and J dropped 0 bases, with 10 bases sitting between them. CDR3 size: 15 residues. The CDR3 bases are TGTGCCAGCACGGGGGGGAGCTCCTATAATTCACCCCTCCACTTT. It specifies CASTGGSSYNSPLHF.

This clone was observed a few times. The rearrangement uses TRBV19 and TRBJ1-2; D gene uncertain. Trimming removed 3 bases at V and 5 bases at J, with 10 bases between. The CDR3 consists of 13 residues. Germline CDR1 is LNHDA and CDR2 is SQIVND (reference sequence). CDR3 in amino acids: CASSILGEYGYTF. The CDR3 DNA reads TGTGCCAGTAGTATCTTGGGAGAGTATGGCTACACCTTC.

V usage is TRBV7-3 and J usage is TRBJ2-1; perhaps TRBD2 as D (5 bases). V lost 2 bases and J lost 3, with 8 bases in between. The CDR3 is made up of 14 amino acids. Germline CDR1 reads SGHTA; CDR2 reads FQGTGA. CDR3 bases: TGTGCCAGCAGCTTAGGCGGAGGCTACAATGAGCAGTTCTTC. Amino acid sequence: CASSLGGGYNEQFF.

The chain uses TRBV27 and TRBJ1-5; 9 bases fit TRBD1. There are 14 residues in the CDR3. V gave up 4 bases and J gave up 6 bases; unmatched junction bases: 4. Germline lookup yields CDR1 MNHEY and CDR2 SMNVEV (reference sequence). As DNA, the CDR3 is TGTGCCAGCAGTTGGGGACAGGGACTTCAGCCCCAGCATTTT. This sequence encodes CASSWGQGLQPQHF.

This clone was seen just once. The V gene is TRBV28, the J gene TRBJ2-5, with TRBD2 identical over 7 bases. J lost 5 bases, V lost 10 bases, and 7 bases had no gene match. CDR1 is MDHEN, CDR2 SYDVKM, per germline. The CDR3 totals 12 residues. CDR3 nucleotides: TGTGCCACCGTGGGGGGGGTCGAGACCCAGTACTTC. The encoded protein is CATVGGVETQYF. The full variable domain, its missing parts supplied by reference TRBV28 and TRBJ2-5, is DVKVTQSSRYLVKRTGEKVFLECVQDMDHENMFWYRQDPGLGLRLIYFSYDVKMKEKGDIPEGYSVSREKKERFSLILESASTNQTSMYLCATVGGVETQYFGPGTRLLVL.

The chain is built from TRBV5-1 and TRBJ2-5, with D uncertain. Germline CDR1 SGHRS, CDR2 YFSETQ. CDR3 length equals 15 residues. The V end lost 3 bases, the J end lost 1 base, and 13 bases lay between the germline ends. The CDR3 DNA sequence: TGCGCCAGCAGCTCCTACCTGACAAGCCAAGAGACCCAGTACTTC. Translating it yields CASSSYLTSQETQYF.

The chain joins TRBV19 to TRBJ2-6; 8 bases agree with TRBD2. Unmatched junction bases numbered 8, after V lost 4 bases and J lost 0 bases. The CDR3 runs 18 residues. CDR1 and CDR2 (germline): LNHDA, SQIVND (reference sequence). The chain's CDR3 is CASSSGRTLYSGANVLTF. As DNA, the CDR3 is TGTGCCAGTAGTAGCGGGAGGACTTTGTACTCTGGGGCCAACGTCCTGACTTTC.

This clone occurred once. The chain employs TRBV9 and TRBJ2-3, with no clear D. The V end was cut by 0 bases, the J end by 6 bases, with 8 bases between. CDR1 is SGDLS and CDR2 is YYNGEE in the germline V gene. CDR3 length: 13 residues. As DNA, the CDR3 is TGTGCCAGCAGCGTAGGAGTTCCGGATACGCAGTATTTT. It translates to CASSVGVPDTQYF.

The V gene is TRBV3-1 (or the pseudogene TRBV3-2), the J gene TRBJ2-3, with TRBD2 matching 7 bases. The CDR3 spans 14 residues. J lost 4 bases, V lost 4 bases, and 5 bases had no gene match. Looked up from germline, CDR1 is LGHDT and CDR2 is YNNKEL (reference sequence). The CDR3 DNA follows: TGTGCCAGCAGCCGACGGGAGGCCCCAGATACGCAGTATTTT. Protein: CASSRREAPDTQYF.

V is TRBV19 and J is TRBJ1-5, with D hard to call. CDR1 and CDR2 from the germline V gene are LNHDA and SQIVND (reference sequence). Trimming took 7 bases from V and 2 from J, leaving 9 bases between them. CDR3 size: 13 residues. The CDR3 coding sequence is TGTGCCAGTAACGATCGGGGCAATCAGCCCCAGCATTTT. It translates to CASNDRGNQPQHF.

V usage is TRBV5-1 and J usage is TRBJ1-4, with 7 bases lining up with TRBD1. This CDR3 region has 13 residues. Losses at the gene ends were 3 bases for V and 8 bases for J; bases not matched to a gene: 4. Germline V CDR1 and CDR2: SGHRS, YFSETQ. CDR3 coding DNA: TGCGCCAGCAGCTCATGGACAGGCGAAAAACTGTTTTTT. Its translation: CASSSWTGEKLFF.

The chain combines TRBV11-2 with TRBJ2-5; weak D call: TRBD1 (7 bases). CDR3 length: 13 residues. Trimming took 3 bases from V and 8 from J, leaving 13 bases between them. Germline CDR1 and CDR2: SGHAT and FQNNGV. This CDR3 is CASSLPQGGTQYF. CDR3 DNA: TGTGCCAGCAGCTTGCCCCAGGGGGGAACCCAGTACTTC.

The chain combines TRBV18 with TRBJ2-3; 9 bases line up with TRBD1. Germline CDR1 reads KGHSH; CDR2 reads LQKENI. Unmatched junction bases numbered 6, after V lost 5 bases and J lost 6 bases. The CDR3 is 14 residues long. The CDR3 reads CASSSRDRADTQYF. CDR3 in DNA: TGTGCCAGCTCATCCCGGGACAGGGCGGATACGCAGTATTTT.